The present entry profiles one T cell receptor beta chain with its context. Which antigen it targets is not known. No qualities accompany the bases; no much larger clone lies one base away. The CDR3 runs 12 amino acids, cysteine and phenylalanine included. Only the CDR3 DNA is retained, 36 bases long and in frame from the first base. Taken from the germline V gene, the CDR1 and CDR2 loops are MDHEN and SYDVKM. Cut back by 5 bases and 3 bases, the V and J ends lie 7 bases apart. Patients with autoimmune disease history or receiving systemic immunosuppression were excluded from the trial. Peripheral blood for TCR sequencing was drawn from every dose cohort at baseline, at cycle 4 day 1 and at cycle 7 day 1. The samples were taken from a phase I, first-in-human, multicenter, open-label dose-escalation trial of ivuxolimab. The trial enrolled adults with locally advanced or metastatic head and neck squamous cell, hepatocellular, melanoma or renal cell carcinoma. Before TCR sequencing, CD4+ T cells and CD8+ T cells from peripheral blood were sorted into separate populations.

The data originate from a study of OX40 agonist ivuxolimab in advanced cancers. Context from the whole study: The costimulatory receptor OX40 (CD134) was targeted by ivuxolimab, a fully human IgG2 agonistic monoclonal antibody. Intravenous ivuxolimab was administered to patients every 2 weeks at six dose levels: 0.01, 0.1, 0.3, 1.5, 3 and 10 mg/kg. Of the approximately 54 patients in dose escalation, 19 had hepatocellular carcinoma, about 15 had melanoma, 9 had renal cell carcinoma and 9 had head and neck cancer. In the dose-escalation cohort, 82.7% of patients were male, and the mean age was roughly 60 years, with a range of 23 to 79. Patients were allowed to have had prior anti-PD-1, anti-PD-L1 or anti-CTLA-4 therapy, and around two fifths of the dose-escalation patients had been treated with checkpoint inhibitors. Partial responses occurred in three dose-escalation patients, of whom one had hepatocellular carcinoma and two had cutaneous melanoma. The point of sequencing TCRbeta in the periphery was to test whether ivuxolimab changed TCR sequence diversity and drove clonal T-cell expansion. The monotherapy dose-escalation portion (N ≈ 57 patients) of the phase I ivuxolimab trial is reported in the paper.

Results and caveats for the whole study, not just this receptor: Low levels of normalized T-cell clonal expansion were also seen in some patients who did not respond. In the 0.1-3.0 mg/kg groups, partial responders were among the patients with the lowest normalized peripheral clonal expansion, particularly in CD8+ T cells. On average, CD8+ T cells showed more expanded clones than CD4+ T cells after ivuxolimab. Antigen specificity was not determined for the clonally expanded peripheral T cells. At doses from 0.1 to 3.0 mg/kg, clonal expansion was seen in both CD4+ and CD8+ blood T cells between baseline and week 6.

To sequence the TCRbeta CDR3 region, genomic DNA was isolated from the sorted cells. TCRbeta CDR3 regions were sequenced using the immunoSEQ Assay. TCRdb limited this immuneACCESS table to in-frame rearrangements with V and J called. A share of clones is missing; checked studies link under half to unresolved V genes, and the rest is unexplained. This sample comprises roughly 34,000 clones, 75% to 90% of them detected only once. The ten largest account for about 12% of the sample. This clonotype was obtained from an adult with an advanced solid tumor such as melanoma, head and neck, liver or kidney cancer. The sample here was CD4+ or CD8+ T cells sorted from blood, taken in a trial of the OX40 agonist ivuxolimab. The rearranged chain carries TRBV28 and TRBJ1-1; the D gene is not confidently resolved. For the CDR3, the sequence is CASSSWDTEAFF. The nucleotides are TGTGCCAGCAGTAGCTGGGACACTGAAGCTTTCTTT.